The sample holds a few counts of the clone carrying this TCR beta chain. This sample was included in a study of blood T cell repertoires in COVID-19. Study-wide context: Samples representing acute and convalescent COVID-19 were sourced from the United States, Italy and Spain. PBMCs, B-cell-depleted T cells, or T cells provided the cDNA or gDNA that made up the material.

V shed 2 bases and J 0 bases; nucleotides not matched to a gene: 1. The CDR3 sequence is 15 residues long. Germline assignment: CDR1 SGHRS and CDR2 YFSETQ. Methods used by the authors: Amplifying reference gene primers gave estimates of nucleated cell counts. Data came from immunoSEQ multiplex PCR; TCRdb stores just in-frame clones and leaves some out. Clone size and V and J calls were adopted from that table, with D and trimming inferred from the DNA. In the table there are 95,000 to 150,000 clones, 82% of which are singletons. The sequenced sample consisted of peripheral blood. The TCR originated in a woman between 70 and 85 years old with acute or convalescent COVID-19. This chain connects TRBV5-1 to TRBJ2-5, with 10 bases lining up with TRBD2. The CDR3 here is CASSFTSGNQETQYF. In DNA form, the CDR3 reads TGCGCCAGCAGCTTCACTAGCGGGAACCAAGAGACCCAGTACTTC.